This T cell receptor (beta chain) was identified during a study of blood T cell repertoires in COVID-19. Study in general: From the United States, Italy and Spain came samples of acute and convalescent COVID-19. Sources were T cells, B-cell-depleted T cells, or PBMCs; the material itself was cDNA or gDNA.

In the original analysis: Amplification with reference gene primers provided the estimates of nucleated cell counts. The table came from immunoSEQ multiplex PCR; TCRdb's copy has only in-frame clones and leaves some out. V and J calls plus clone size are reproduced from that table; the DNA served to infer D and trimming. The sample shows about 280,000 clones, about nine tenths of them seen only once. Ages ranged from roughly 18 to 100 years, with residence in about two dozen US areas. This receptor was taken from a woman between 25 and 40 years old with acute COVID-19. The sequenced material came from PBMCs or T cells enriched from blood (not recorded which).

CDR3 sequence reads: CAIKEGPTQETQYF. DNA of the CDR3: TGTGCCATCAAGGAGGGTCCTACCCAAGAGACCCAGTACTTC. The chain carries TRBV10-3 and TRBJ2-5, with a tentative D call TRBD2 (6 bases). The CDR3 consists of 14 residues. CDR1 and CDR2 (germline): ENHRY, SYGVKD. V lost 7 bases and J 1 base, leaving 13 bases between the germline ends.